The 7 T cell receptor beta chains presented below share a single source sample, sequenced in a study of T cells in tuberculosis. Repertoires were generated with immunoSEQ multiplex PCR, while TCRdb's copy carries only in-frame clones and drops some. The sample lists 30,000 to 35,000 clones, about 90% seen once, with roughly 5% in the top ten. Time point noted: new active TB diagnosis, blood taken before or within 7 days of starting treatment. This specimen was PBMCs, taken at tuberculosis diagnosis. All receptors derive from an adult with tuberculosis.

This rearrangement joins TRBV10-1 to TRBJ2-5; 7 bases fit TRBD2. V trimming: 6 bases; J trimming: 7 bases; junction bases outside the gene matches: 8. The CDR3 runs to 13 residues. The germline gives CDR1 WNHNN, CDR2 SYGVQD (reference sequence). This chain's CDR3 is CASSTSVEGTQYF. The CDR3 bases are TGCGCCAGCAGCACTAGCGTGGAGGGGACCCAGTACTTC.

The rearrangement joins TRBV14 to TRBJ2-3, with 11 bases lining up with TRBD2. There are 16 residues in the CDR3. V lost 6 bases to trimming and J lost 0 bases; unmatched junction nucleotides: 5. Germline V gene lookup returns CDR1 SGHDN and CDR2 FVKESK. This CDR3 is CASSRLAGRSTDTQYF. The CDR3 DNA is TGTGCCAGCAGTCGACTAGCGGGAAGGAGCACAGATACGCAGTATTTT.

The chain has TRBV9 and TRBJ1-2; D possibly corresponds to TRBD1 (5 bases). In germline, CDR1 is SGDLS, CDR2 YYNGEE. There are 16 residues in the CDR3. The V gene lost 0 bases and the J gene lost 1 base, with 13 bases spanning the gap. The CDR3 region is CASSVAQGGGNYGYTF. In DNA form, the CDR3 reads TGTGCCAGCAGCGTAGCTCAGGGAGGAGGTAACTATGGCTACACCTTC.

For the CDR3, the DNA is TGCGCCAGCAGCCCACAGGGGAATTCTGAAAAACTGTTTTTT. This gives the protein CASSPQGNSEKLFF. The rearrangement links TRBV5-1 to TRBJ1-4, with 7 bases matching TRBD1. CDR1 and CDR2 (germline): SGHRS, YFSETQ. The CDR3 loop spans 14 amino acids. J lost 7 bases, V lost 4 bases, and 7 bases had no gene match.

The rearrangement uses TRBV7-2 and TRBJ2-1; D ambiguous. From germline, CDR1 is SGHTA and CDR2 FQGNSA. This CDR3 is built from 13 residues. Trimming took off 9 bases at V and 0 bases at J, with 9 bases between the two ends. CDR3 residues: CASLESSYNEQFF. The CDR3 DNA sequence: TGTGCCAGTTTAGAGAGCTCCTACAATGAGCAGTTCTTC. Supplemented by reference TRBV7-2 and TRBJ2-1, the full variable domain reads GAGVSQSPSNKVTEKGKDVELRCDPISGHTALYWYRQSLGQGLEFLIYFQGNSAPDKSGLPSDRFSAERTGGSVSTLTIQRTQQEDSAVYLCASLESSYNEQFFGPGTRLTVL.

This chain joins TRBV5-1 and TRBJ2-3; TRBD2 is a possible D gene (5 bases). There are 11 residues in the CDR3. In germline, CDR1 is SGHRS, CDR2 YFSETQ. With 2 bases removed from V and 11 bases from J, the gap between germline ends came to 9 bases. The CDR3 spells CASSLTGMQYF. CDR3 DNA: TGCGCCAGCAGCTTAACCGGGATGCAGTATTTT.

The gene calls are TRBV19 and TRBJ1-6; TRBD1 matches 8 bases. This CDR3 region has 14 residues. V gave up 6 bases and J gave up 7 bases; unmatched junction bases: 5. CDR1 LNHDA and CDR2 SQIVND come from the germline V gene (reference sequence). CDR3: CASRLTGENSPLHF. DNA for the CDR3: TGTGCCAGTAGGTTGACAGGGGAAAATTCACCCCTCCACTTT.